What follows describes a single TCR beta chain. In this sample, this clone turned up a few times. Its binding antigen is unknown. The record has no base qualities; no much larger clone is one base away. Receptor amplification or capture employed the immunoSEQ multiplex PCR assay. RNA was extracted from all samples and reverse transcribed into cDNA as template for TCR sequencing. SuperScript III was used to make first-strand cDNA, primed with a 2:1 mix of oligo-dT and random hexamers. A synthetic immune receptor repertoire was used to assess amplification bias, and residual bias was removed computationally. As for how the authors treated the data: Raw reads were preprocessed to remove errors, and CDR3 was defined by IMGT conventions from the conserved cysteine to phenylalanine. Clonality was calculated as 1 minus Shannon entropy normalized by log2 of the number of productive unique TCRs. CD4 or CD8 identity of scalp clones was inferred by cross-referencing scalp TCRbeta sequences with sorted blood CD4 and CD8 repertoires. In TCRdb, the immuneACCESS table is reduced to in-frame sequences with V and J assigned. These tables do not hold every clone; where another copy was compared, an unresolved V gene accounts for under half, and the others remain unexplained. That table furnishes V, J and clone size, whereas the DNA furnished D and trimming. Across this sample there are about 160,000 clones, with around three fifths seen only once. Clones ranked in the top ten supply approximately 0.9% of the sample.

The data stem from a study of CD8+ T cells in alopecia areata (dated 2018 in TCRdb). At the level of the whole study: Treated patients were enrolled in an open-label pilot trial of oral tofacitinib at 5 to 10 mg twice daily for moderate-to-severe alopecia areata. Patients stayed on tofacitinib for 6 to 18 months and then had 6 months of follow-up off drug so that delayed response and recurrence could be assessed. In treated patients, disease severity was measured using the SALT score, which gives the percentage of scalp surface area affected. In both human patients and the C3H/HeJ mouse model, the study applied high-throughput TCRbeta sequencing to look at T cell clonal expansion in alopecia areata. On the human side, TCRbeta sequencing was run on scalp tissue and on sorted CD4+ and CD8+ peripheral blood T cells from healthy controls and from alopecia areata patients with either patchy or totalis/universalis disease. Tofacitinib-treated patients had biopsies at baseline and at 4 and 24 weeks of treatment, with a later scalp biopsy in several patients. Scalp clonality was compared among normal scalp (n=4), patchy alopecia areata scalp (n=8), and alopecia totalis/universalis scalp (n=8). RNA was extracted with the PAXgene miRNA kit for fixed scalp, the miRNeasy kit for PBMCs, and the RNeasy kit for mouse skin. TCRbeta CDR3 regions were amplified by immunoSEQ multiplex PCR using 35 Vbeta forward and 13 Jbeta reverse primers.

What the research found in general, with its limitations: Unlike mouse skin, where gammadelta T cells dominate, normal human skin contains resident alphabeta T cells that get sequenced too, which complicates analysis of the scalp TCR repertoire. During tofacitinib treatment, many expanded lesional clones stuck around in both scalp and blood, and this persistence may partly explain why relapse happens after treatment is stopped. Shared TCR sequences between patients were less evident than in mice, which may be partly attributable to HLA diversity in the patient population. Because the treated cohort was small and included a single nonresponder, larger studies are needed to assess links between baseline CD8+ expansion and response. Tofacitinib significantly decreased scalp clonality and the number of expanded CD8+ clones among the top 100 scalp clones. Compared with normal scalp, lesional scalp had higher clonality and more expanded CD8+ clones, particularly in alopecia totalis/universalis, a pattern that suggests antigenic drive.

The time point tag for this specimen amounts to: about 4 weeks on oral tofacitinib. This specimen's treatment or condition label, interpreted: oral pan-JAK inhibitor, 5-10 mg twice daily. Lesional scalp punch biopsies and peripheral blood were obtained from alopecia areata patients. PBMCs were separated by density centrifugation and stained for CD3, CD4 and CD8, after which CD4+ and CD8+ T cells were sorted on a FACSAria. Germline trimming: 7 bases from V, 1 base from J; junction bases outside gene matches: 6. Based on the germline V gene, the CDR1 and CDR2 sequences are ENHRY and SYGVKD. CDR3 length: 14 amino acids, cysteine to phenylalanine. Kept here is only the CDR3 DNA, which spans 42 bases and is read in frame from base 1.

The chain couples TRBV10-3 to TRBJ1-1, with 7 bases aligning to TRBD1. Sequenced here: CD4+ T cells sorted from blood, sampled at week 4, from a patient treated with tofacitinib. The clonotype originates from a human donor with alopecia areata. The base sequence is TGTGCCATCACGGCAGGGGGGACGAACACTGAAGCTTTCTTT. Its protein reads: CAITAGGTNTEAFF.